This T cell receptor beta chain was identified in a study of cytomegalovirus exposure and HLA in healthy donors. Study background: Within an early data release were about 90 million unique TCRs drawn from HLA-typed donors.

13 Jbeta primers and 60 Vbeta primers were used for the PCR. Only in-frame clones appear in the TCRdb table, and some are missing; sequencing was by immunoSEQ multiplex PCR. In the table there are over 150,000 clones, 75% to 85% of which are singletons. Findings and caveats of the study: Segments of the TCR beta V type were, in most cases, productive about 90% or about 30% of the time in an earlier analysis.

Turning to this clone: Antigen unknown.

This CDR3 is built from 16 residues. In germline, CDR1 is SGHVS, CDR2 FNYEAQ. Unmatched junction bases numbered 9, after V lost 2 bases and J lost 5 bases. Source material: PBMCs. The chain combines TRBV7-6 with TRBJ2-1, with 7 bases matching TRBD2. The source of this sequence is a male donor in good health and CMV-seropositive. Here the CDR3 DNA reads TGTGCCAGCAGCTTACTGGGCGGGGGTGCCCACAATGAGCAGTTCTTC. This encodes CASSLLGGGAHNEQFF.